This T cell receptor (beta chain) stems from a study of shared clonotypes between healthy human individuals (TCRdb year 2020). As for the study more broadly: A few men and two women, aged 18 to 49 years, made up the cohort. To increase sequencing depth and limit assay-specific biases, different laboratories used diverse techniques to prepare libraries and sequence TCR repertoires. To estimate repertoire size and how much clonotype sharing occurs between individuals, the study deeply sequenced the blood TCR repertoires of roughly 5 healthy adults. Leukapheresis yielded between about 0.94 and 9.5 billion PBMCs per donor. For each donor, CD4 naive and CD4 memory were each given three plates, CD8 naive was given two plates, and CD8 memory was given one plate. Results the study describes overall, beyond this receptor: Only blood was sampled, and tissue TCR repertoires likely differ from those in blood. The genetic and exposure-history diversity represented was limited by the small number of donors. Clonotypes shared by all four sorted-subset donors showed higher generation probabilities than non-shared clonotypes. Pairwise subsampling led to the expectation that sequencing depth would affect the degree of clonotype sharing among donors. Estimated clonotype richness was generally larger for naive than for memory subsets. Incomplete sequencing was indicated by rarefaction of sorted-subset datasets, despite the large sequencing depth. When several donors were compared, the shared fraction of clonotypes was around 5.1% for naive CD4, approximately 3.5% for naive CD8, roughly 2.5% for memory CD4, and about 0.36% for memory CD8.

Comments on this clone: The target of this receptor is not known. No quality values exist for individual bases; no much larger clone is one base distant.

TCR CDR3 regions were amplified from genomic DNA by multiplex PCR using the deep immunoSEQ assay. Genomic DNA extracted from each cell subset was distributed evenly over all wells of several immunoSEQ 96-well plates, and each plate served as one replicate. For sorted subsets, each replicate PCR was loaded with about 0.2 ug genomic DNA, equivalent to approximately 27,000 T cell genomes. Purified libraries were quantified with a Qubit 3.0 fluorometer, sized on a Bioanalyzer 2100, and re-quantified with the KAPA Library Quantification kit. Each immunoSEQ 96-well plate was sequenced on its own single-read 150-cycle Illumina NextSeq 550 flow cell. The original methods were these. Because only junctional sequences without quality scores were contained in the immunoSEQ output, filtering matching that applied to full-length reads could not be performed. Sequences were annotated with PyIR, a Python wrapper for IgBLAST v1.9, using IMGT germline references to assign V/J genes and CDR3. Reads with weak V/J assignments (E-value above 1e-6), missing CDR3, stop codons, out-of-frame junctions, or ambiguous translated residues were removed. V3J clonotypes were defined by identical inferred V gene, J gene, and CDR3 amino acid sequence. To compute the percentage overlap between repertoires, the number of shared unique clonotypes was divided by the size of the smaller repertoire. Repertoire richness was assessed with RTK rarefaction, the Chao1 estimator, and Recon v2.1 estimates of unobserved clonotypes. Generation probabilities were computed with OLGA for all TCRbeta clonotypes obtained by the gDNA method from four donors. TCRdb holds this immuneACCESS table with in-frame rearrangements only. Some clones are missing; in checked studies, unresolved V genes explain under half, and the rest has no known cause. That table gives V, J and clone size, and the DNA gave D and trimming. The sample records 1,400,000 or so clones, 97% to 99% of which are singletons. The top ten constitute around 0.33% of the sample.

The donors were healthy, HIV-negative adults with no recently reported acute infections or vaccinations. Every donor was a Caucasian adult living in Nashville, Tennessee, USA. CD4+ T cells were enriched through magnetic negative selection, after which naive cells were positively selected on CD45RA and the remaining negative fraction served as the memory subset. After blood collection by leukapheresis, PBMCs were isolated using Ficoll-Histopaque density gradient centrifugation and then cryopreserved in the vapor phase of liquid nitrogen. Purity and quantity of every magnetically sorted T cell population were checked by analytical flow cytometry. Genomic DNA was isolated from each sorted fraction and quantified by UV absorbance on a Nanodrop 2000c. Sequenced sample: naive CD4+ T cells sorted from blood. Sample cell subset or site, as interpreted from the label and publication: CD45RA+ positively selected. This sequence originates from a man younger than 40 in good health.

The CDR3 protein sequence reads: CASRKGAGPEAFF. The DNA sequence is TGTGCCAGTAGGAAAGGGGCAGGGCCTGAAGCTTTCTTT. The chain uses TRBV19 and TRBJ1-1; TRBD1 could be the D gene, as 5 bases match. As encoded in the germline V gene (reference sequence), CDR1 is LNHDA while CDR2 is SQIVND. V is pared back by 6 bases and J by 6 bases, with 14 bases lying between the germline termini. The CDR3 runs 13 amino acids, cysteine and phenylalanine included. The kept DNA is CDR3 alone, 39 bases in frame from the first base.